Listed here are 21 T cell receptor beta chains from one sample, sequenced in a study of blood T cell repertoires in COVID-19. Measured with immunoSEQ multiplex PCR; TCRdb has only the in-frame clones, and not every one. The sample shows just over 90,000 clones, around four fifths of them seen only once. Sequenced: peripheral blood. The source of these receptors is a human donor in a cohort sampled during active COVID-19.

This chain connects TRBV6-2 or TRBV6-3 to TRBJ2-7; TRBD2 agrees at 13 bases. The germline V gene has CDR1 MNHEY and CDR2 SVGEGT. This CDR3 is 18 amino acids long. The J segment lost 4 bases and the V segment lost 0 bases, leaving 9 bases of the junction unmatched. The DNA for the CDR3 is TGTGCCAGCAGTTACTCGAGTACTGGGACTAGCGGGACGTACGAGCAGTACTTC. Its translation: CASSYSSTGTSGTYEQYF.

The gene calls are TRBV27 and TRBJ1-1; 9 bases line up with TRBD1. Germline CDR1 reads MNHEY; CDR2 reads SMNVEV (reference sequence). This CDR3 has 14 amino acids. V lost 3 bases to trimming and J lost 6 bases; unmatched junction nucleotides: 5. The CDR3 is CASSLGQGYAEAFF. Here the CDR3 DNA reads TGTGCCAGCAGTTTGGGACAGGGTTATGCTGAAGCTTTCTTT.

This chain uses TRBV7-8 with TRBJ2-1, with 7 bases that match TRBD2. The CDR3 loop spans 15 amino acids. Germline lookup yields CDR1 SGHVS and CDR2 FQNEAQ. V shed 5 bases and J 3 bases; nucleotides not matched to a gene: 7. CDR3 coding DNA: TGTGCCAGCAGCCCGTGGGGAGGGATCTACAATGAGCAGTTCTTC. This sequence encodes CASSPWGGIYNEQFF. Using reference TRBV7-8 and TRBJ2-1 for the parts outside the CDR3, the full variable domain is GAGVSQSPRYKVAKRGQDVALRCDPISGHVSLFWYQQALGQGPEFLTYFQNEAQLDKSGLPSDRFFAERPEGSVSTLKIQRTQQEDSAVYLCASSPWGGIYNEQFFGPGTRLTVL.

The J gene is TRBJ1-1, the V gene TRBV19, with D hard to call. This CDR3 comprises 15 residues. Germline-derived CDR1 and CDR2 are LNHDA and SQIVND (reference sequence). V was trimmed by 7 bases and J by 6 bases, leaving 21 bases between them. CDR3 region: CASTNQPTVVPEAFF. The CDR3, as DNA: TGTGCCAGTACCAATCAACCCACAGTAGTACCTGAAGCTTTCTTT.

V and J are TRBV13 and TRBJ1-4; D not certain. V was trimmed by 5 bases and J by 2 bases, leaving 18 bases between them. The CDR3 length is 17 residues. Looked up from germline, CDR1 is PRHDT and CDR2 is FYEKMQ (reference sequence). CDR3 amino acids: CASSPRGQRTTNEKLFF. DNA of the CDR3: TGTGCCAGCAGCCCAAGAGGGCAGAGGACCACTAATGAAAAACTGTTTTTT.

The V call is TRBV10-3, the J call TRBJ2-7, with 8 bases aligning to TRBD2. This CDR3 has 15 residues. V gave up 4 bases and J gave up 5 bases; unmatched junction bases: 10. Germline V gene lookup returns CDR1 ENHRY and CDR2 SYGVKD. CDR3 DNA sequence: TGTGCCATCAGTGGTCGGGGGGGCCGATTGGACGAGCAGTACTTC. It specifies CAISGRGGRLDEQYF.

The V gene is TRBV9, the J gene TRBJ2-6, with D possibly TRBD1 on 6 matching bases. The CDR3 totals 16 residues. Per germline, CDR1 SGDLS and CDR2 YYNGEE. V lost 3 bases and J lost 0, with 10 bases in between. This CDR3 is CASSEDRTSGANVLTF. The CDR3 DNA reads TGTGCCAGCAGCGAGGACAGAACCTCTGGGGCCAACGTCCTGACTTTC.

The chain has TRBV6-6 and TRBJ2-1; 10 bases match TRBD2. This CDR3 has 14 amino acids. Germline trimming cut 10 bases from V and 5 bases from J; bases unmatched to any gene: 8. CDR1 is MNHNY and CDR2 is SVGAGI in the germline V gene (reference sequence). This CDR3 reads CAMQSGGANNEQFF. CDR3 in DNA: TGTGCCATGCAAAGCGGGGGGGCCAACAATGAGCAGTTCTTC.

The CDR3: CASSPDRGGQYF. The CDR3 region has the DNA TGTGCCAGCAGCCCGGACAGGGGAGGCCAGTACTTC. The chain is built from TRBV7-6 and TRBJ2-5, with TRBD1 matching over 9 bases. Germline CDR1 reads SGHVS; CDR2 reads FNYEAQ. The V gene end was trimmed by 5 bases and the J gene end by 10 bases; junction bases not matched to a gene: 5. The CDR3 loop spans 12 amino acids.

V and J are TRBV5-1 and TRBJ2-2, with 9 positions matching TRBD1. Looked up from germline, CDR1 is SGHRS and CDR2 is YFSETQ. Losses at the gene ends were 4 bases for V and 6 bases for J; bases not matched to a gene: 7. This CDR3 is built from 15 residues. Here the CDR3 reads CASSLDRGRSGELFF. The CDR3 coding sequence is TGCGCCAGCAGCCTGGACAGGGGACGGTCCGGGGAGCTGTTTTTT.

The chain has TRBV11-1 and TRBJ2-1, with a possible D match to TRBD1 (6 bases). The CDR3 spans 15 residues. The V gene's germline CDR1 is SGHAT and CDR2 FQDESV (reference sequence). V lost 3 bases and J 7 bases, leaving 16 bases between the germline ends. CDR3 amino acids: CASSFMLGAPNEQFF. The CDR3 region has the DNA TGTGCCAGCAGCTTTATGTTGGGGGCCCCAAATGAGCAGTTCTTC.

The chain has TRBV7-9 and TRBJ2-6; D possibly corresponds to TRBD1 (6 bases). The CDR3 has 16 residues. From germline, CDR1 is SEHNR and CDR2 FQNEAQ (reference sequence). V lost 5 bases and J lost 2, with 13 bases in between. CDR3 amino acids: CASSGYRVPGANVLTF. The DNA for the CDR3 is TGTGCCAGCAGCGGGTACAGGGTCCCTGGGGCCAACGTCCTGACTTTC.

The V gene is TRBV5-1, the J gene TRBJ2-6; 9 positions agree with TRBD1. J gave up 3 bases and V 4 bases, and 8 bases lay outside the gene matches. The germline V gene has CDR1 SGHRS and CDR2 YFSETQ. The CDR3 is made up of 17 amino acids. The CDR3 DNA reads as TGCGCCAGCAGCCGGGGACAGGGATTGTATGGGGCCAACGTCCTGACTTTC. Its protein product is CASSRGQGLYGANVLTF.

This clone was recorded a few times. CDR3 residues: CASSLTTFGTSGTDTQYF. As DNA, the CDR3 is TGTGCCAGCAGTCTTACCACTTTCGGGACTAGCGGAACAGATACGCAGTATTTT. This chain joins TRBV28 and TRBJ2-3; 11 bases are a match to TRBD2. Germline V gene lookup returns CDR1 MDHEN and CDR2 SYDVKM. The CDR3 covers 18 residues. Losses at the gene ends were 5 bases for V and 3 bases for J; bases not matched to a gene: 13.

The chain has TRBV4-2 and TRBJ2-3, with TRBD2 identical over 7 bases. J lost 2 bases, V lost 1 base, and 6 bases had no gene match. CDR3 length: 16 amino acids. Germline V lookup: CDR1 LGHNA, CDR2 YNFKEQ. The chain's CDR3 is CASSQAASGTTDTQYF. The CDR3 DNA follows: TGTGCCAGCAGCCAAGCCGCTAGCGGAACCACAGATACGCAGTATTTT.

The chain recombines TRBV13 with TRBJ2-1; TRBD1 matches 7 bases. The germline gives CDR1 PRHDT, CDR2 FYEKMQ (reference sequence). Trimming removed 5 bases from V and 3 bases from J; junction bases left unmatched: 10. This CDR3 has 16 residues. The CDR3 region has the DNA TGTGCCAGCAGCCCCAAGACCGGGACAGTCTACAATGAGCAGTTCTTC. Its protein is CASSPKTGTVYNEQFF.

The chain's CDR3 is CASSLLSTDTQYF. CDR3 DNA sequence: TGTGCCAGCAGTTTACTTTCCACAGATACGCAGTATTTT. The chain links TRBV28 to TRBJ2-3, with D uncertain. Germline V CDR1 and CDR2: MDHEN, SYDVKM. This CDR3 contains 13 residues. The V end lost 2 bases, the J end lost 2 bases, and 5 bases lay between the germline ends.

The chain links TRBV19 to TRBJ1-1, with D perhaps TRBD1 (5 bases). CDR3 length: 14 residues. Trimming stripped 7 bases from V and 0 bases from J, with 12 bases between. Germline CDR1 is LNHDA and CDR2 is SQIVND (reference sequence). CDR3 DNA sequence: TGTGCCAGTAACCCAGGGAGGTTGAACACTGAAGCTTTCTTT. Its translation: CASNPGRLNTEAFF.

The V and J genes are TRBV7-9 and TRBJ1-5; D is possibly TRBD1 (5 bases). From germline, CDR1 is SEHNR and CDR2 FQNEAQ (reference sequence). The CDR3 consists of 14 residues. V lost 4 bases and J lost 5, with 12 bases in between. CDR3 sequence (DNA): TGTGCCAGCAGCTATGGCGGGGCGCATCAGCCCCAGCATTTT. It yields the protein CASSYGGAHQPQHF.

This rearrangement joins TRBV28 to TRBJ2-7; D is possibly TRBD1 (6 bases). V was trimmed by 5 bases and J by 3 bases, leaving 29 bases between them. This CDR3 is built from 19 residues. CDR1 is MDHEN, CDR2 SYDVKM, per germline. The CDR3: CASSGLGDTTSPSHYEQYF. As DNA, the CDR3 is TGTGCCAGCAGTGGCCTTGGGGACACCACGTCCCCTTCTCACTACGAGCAGTACTTC. The variable domain in full, with the rest retrieved from reference TRBV28 and TRBJ2-7, is DVKVTQSSRYLVKRTGEKVFLECVQDMDHENMFWYRQDPGLGLRLIYFSYDVKMKEKGDIPEGYSVSREKKERFSLILESASTNQTSMYLCASSGLGDTTSPSHYEQYFGPGTRLTVT.

The sample holds a few counts of this clone. The chain carries TRBV7-9 and TRBJ1-2; D might be TRBD1 (6 bases). The germline CDR1 and CDR2 sequences are SEHNR and FQNEAQ (reference sequence). V was clipped by 4 bases and J by 2 bases, with 17 bases between them. This CDR3 spans 16 amino acids. This CDR3 is CASSSSGNDRNYGYTF. CDR3 DNA sequence: TGTGCCAGCAGCTCTAGTGGGAATGACAGGAACTATGGCTACACCTTC.